This T cell receptor beta chain emerged from a study of cytomegalovirus exposure and HLA in healthy donors. Overall study: About 84% of around 400 genotyped donors fell in the Caucasian-associated ancestry cluster.

CDR1 and CDR2 from the germline V gene are GTSNPN and SVGIG (reference sequence). This CDR3 region has 11 residues. V was cut by 8 bases and J by 6 bases, with 11 bases left in between. PCR amplification relied on 60 Vbeta primers (plus 13 Jbeta primers). The method was immunoSEQ multiplex PCR; TCRdb's version includes in-frame clones alone and lacks a portion of them. Of hundreds of thousands of clones in the sample, 80% to 90% are singletons; the top ten hold roughly 2.1%. The rearrangement uses TRBV30 and TRBJ2-1; possibly TRBD2 for D (5 bases). The sequenced material came from PBMCs. The receptor's source is a woman aged 18 to 35 in good health and CMV-seronegative. CDR3 protein: CAGNLANEQFF. Written as DNA, the CDR3 is TGTGCCGGAAACCTAGCCAATGAGCAGTTCTTC.